Detailed here is one T cell receptor (beta chain). Its antigen is undetermined. The CDR3 is 14 amino acids. In germline, CDR1 is SGHRS, CDR2 YFSETQ. The V and J ends lost 0 bases and 5 bases respectively, with 11 bases between them. The data derive from a study of monozygotic twins with cystic fibrosis. Whole-study findings and limits: Co-twins had the most similar V usage for 13 of 16 pairs, J for 8. Monozygotic CF twin pairs shared significantly more nucleotide-identical clonotypes than unrelated CF individuals did. Median Simpson clonality of approximately 0.0088 suggested naive T cells predominated.

The protocol was immunoSEQ multiplex PCR, while the TCRdb copy is restricted to in-frame clones and leaves out a portion. The sample carries about 9,500 clones, roughly 98% recorded once. The clonotype comes from a girl aged 2 to 10 with cystic fibrosis. V and J are TRBV5-1 and TRBJ1-2, with D perhaps matching TRBD1 (6 bases). The specimen sequenced was blood. CDR3 DNA sequence: TGCGCCAGCAGCTTGGAAAACAGGGCGTATGGCTACACCTTC. This encodes CASSLENRAYGYTF.